This TCR beta chain is from a study of blood T cell repertoires in COVID-19. The overall study: Nucleic acid was either cDNA or gDNA, and it came from T cells, B-cell-depleted T cells, or PBMCs.

Sequencing used immunoSEQ multiplex PCR; TCRdb keeps in-frame clones, though not all of them. This sample has 260,000 or so clones, with 70% to 90% found just once. Germline values: CDR1 MNHEY, CDR2 SVGEGT. The CDR3 runs to 19 residues. With 2 bases clipped from V and 0 bases from J, the junction kept 10 bases outside the gene matches. This chain joins TRBV6-2 or TRBV6-3 and TRBJ2-3; 11 bases align to TRBD2. The sequencing input was peripheral blood. This clonotype was obtained from a man between 18 and 29 years old with active or convalescent COVID-19. The CDR3 DNA sequence: TGTGCCAGCAGTTACCCAACGGGACTAGCGGTATCTAGCACAGATACGCAGTATTTT. Encoded protein: CASSYPTGLAVSSTDTQYF.